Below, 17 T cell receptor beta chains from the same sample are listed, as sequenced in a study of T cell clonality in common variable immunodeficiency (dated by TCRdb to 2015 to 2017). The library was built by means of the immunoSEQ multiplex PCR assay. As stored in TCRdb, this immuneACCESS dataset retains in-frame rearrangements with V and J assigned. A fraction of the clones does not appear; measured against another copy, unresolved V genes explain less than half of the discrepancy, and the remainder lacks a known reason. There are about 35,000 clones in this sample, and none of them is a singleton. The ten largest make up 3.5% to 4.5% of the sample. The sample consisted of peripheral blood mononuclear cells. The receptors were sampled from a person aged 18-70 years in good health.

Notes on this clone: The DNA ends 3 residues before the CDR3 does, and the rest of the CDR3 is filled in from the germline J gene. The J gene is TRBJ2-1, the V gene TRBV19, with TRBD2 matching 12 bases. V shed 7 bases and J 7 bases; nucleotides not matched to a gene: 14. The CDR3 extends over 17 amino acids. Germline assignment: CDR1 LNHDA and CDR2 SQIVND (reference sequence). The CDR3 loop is CASTYLPGTSGLNEQFF. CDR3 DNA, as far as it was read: TGTGCCAGTACCTATCTTCCCGGGACTAGCGGGTTGAATGAG.

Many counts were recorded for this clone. CDR3: CASKRSGANVLTF. CDR3 DNA, as far as it was read: TGTGCCAGCAAGAGGTCCGGGGCCAACGTC. The chain is built from TRBV13 and TRBJ2-6; no firm D call. The CDR3 end lies 3 residues beyond the end of the read and is filled in from the germline J gene. This CDR3 is 13 amino acids long. Germline CDR1 PRHDT, CDR2 FYEKMQ (reference sequence). The V gene lost 7 bases and the J gene lost 4 bases, with 8 bases spanning the gap. Combining the CDR3 with reference TRBV13 and TRBJ2-6 gives the whole variable domain AAGVIQSPRHLIKEKRETATLKCYPIPRHDTVYWYQQGPGQDPQFLISFYEKMQSDKGSIPDRFSAQQFSDYHSELNMSSLELGDSALYFCASKRSGANVLTFGAGSRLTVL.

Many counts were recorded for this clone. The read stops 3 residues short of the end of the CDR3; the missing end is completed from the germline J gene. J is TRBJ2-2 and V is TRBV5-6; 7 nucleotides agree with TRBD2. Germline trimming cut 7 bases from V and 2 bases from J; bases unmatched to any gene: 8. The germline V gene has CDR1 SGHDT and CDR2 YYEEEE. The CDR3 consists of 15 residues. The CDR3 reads CASRLRGLNTGELFF. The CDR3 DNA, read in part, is TGTGCCAGCCGCCTAAGGGGACTAAACACCGGGGAG.

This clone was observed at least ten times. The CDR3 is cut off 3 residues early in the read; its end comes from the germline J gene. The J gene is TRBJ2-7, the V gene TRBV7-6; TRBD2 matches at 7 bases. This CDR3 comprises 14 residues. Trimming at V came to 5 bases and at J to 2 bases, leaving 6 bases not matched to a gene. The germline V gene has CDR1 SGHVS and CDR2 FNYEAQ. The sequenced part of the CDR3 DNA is TGTGCCAGCAGCCCTGGACTAGGGGCCTACGAG. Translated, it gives CASSPGLGAYE. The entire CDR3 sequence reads CASSPGLGAYEQYF.

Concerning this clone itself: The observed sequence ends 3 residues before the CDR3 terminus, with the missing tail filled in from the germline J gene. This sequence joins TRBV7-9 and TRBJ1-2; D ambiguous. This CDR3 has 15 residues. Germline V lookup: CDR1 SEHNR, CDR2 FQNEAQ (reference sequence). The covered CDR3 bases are TGTGCCAGCAGCTTAGTACTGTCGGGGAGGGATGAC. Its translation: CASSLVLSGRDD. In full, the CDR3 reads CASSLVLSGRDDYTF.

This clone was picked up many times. Here the CDR3 reads CASSDSTGGGYTF. CDR3 DNA, as far as it was read: TGTGCCAGCAGTGACTCTACAGGGGGTGGC. This sequence joins TRBV6-4 and TRBJ1-2, with 8 bases aligning to TRBD1. The CDR3 extends 3 residues past the end of the read, so its final part is completed from the germline J gene. The CDR3 is made up of 13 amino acids. V was clipped by 0 bases and J by 7 bases; unmatched bases: 1. CDR1 is MRHNA, CDR2 SNTAGT, per germline.

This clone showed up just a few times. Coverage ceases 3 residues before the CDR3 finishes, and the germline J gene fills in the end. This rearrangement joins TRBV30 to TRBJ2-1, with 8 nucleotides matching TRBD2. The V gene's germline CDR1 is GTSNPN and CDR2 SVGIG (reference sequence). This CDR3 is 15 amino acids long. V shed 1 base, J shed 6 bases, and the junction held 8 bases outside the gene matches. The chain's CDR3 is CAWSGIAGLGNEQFF. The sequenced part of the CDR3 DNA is TGTGCCTGGAGTGGTATAGCGGGATTGGGCAATGAG.

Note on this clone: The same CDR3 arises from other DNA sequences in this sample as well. CDR3 region: CAWTGGNTEAFF. CDR3 DNA, as far as it was read: TGTGCCTGGACGGGGGGTAACACTGAA. The J gene is TRBJ1-1, the V gene TRBV30; a possible D gene is TRBD1 (5 bases). The CDR3 end is not reached by the read, which stops 3 residues before it; the germline J gene fills it in. The CDR3 contains 12 residues. CDR1 GTSNPN and CDR2 SVGIG come from the germline V gene (reference sequence). V lost 4 bases and J lost 2, with 8 bases in between. Full variable domain (rest looked up from reference TRBV30 and TRBJ1-1): SQTIHQWPATLVQPVGSPLSLECTVEGTSNPNLYWYRQAAGRGLQLLFYSVGIGQISSEVPQNLSASRPQDRQFILSSKKLLLSDSGFYLCAWTGGNTEAFFGQGTRLTVV.

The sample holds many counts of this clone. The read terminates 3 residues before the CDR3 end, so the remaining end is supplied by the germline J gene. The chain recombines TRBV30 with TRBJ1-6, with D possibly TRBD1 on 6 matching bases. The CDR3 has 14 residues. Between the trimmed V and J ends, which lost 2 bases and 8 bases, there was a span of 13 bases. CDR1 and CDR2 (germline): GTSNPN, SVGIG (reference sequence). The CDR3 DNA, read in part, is TGTGCCTGGAGTCTAGGGGACACCTATTCACCC. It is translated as CAWSLGDTYSP. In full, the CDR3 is CAWSLGDTYSPLHF.

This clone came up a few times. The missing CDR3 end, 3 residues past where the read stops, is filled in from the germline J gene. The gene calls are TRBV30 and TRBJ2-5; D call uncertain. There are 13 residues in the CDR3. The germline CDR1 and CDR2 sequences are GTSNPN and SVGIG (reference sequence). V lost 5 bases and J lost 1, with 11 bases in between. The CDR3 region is CAWGIQIQETQYF. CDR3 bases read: TGTGCCTGGGGAATACAGATCCAAGAGACC.

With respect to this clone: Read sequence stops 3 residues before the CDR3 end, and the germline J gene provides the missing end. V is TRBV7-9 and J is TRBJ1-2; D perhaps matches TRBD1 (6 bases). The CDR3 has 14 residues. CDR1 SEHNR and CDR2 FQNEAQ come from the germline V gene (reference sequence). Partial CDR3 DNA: TGTGCCAGCAGATCCCAGGGGCGTAAGGAGACC. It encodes CASRSQGRKET. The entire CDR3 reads CASRSQGRKETYTF.

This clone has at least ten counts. CDR3 in amino acids: CASSELGTDVVYGYTF. CDR3 DNA, as far as it was read: TGTGCCAGCAGTGAACTCGGGACAGATGTTGTCTATGGC. The chain joins TRBV6-1 to TRBJ1-2; 7 bases map to TRBD1. The sequenced fragment ends 3 residues before the CDR3 boundary, so the rest is inferred from the germline J gene. Germline values: CDR1 MNHNS, CDR2 SASEGT. V was pared by 2 bases and J by 4 bases, with 10 bases of the junction left unmatched. The CDR3 contains 16 residues.

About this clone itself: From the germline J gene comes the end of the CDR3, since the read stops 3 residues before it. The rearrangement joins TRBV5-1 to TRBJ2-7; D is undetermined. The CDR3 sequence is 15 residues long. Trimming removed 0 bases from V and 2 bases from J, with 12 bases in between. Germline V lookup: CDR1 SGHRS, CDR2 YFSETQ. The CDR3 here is CASSLAGDFAYEQYF. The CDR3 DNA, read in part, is TGCGCCAGCAGCTTGGCCGGAGACTTTGCCTACGAG. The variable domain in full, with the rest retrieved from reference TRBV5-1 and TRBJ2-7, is KAGVTQTPRYLIKTRGQQVTLSCSPISGHRSVSWYQQTPGQGLQFLFEYFSETQRNKGNFPGRFSGRQFSNSRSEMNVSTLELGDSALYLCASSLAGDFAYEQYFGPGTRLTVT.

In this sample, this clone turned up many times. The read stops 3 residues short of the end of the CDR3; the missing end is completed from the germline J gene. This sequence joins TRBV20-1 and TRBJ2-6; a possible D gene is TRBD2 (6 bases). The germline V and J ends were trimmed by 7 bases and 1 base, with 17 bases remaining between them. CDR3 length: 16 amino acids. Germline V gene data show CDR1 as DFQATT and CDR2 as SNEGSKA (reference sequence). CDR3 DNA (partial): TGCAGTGTTCCCCCCCCGGGGAGGTCTGGGGCCAACGTC. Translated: CSVPPPGRSGANV. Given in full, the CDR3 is CSVPPPGRSGANVLTF.

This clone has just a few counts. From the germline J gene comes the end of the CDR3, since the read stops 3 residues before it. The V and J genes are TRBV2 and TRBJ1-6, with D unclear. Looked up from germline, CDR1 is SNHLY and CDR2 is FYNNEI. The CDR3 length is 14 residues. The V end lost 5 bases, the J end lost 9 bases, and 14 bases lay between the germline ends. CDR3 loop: CASSPESGGSPLHF. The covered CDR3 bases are TGTGCCAGCAGTCCTGAGAGCGGCGGTTCACCC. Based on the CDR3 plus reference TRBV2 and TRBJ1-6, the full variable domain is EPEVTQTPSHQVTQMGQEVILRCVPISNHLYFYWYRQILGQKVEFLVSFYNNEISEKSEIFDDQFSVERPDGSNFTLKIRSTKLEDSAMYFCASSPESGGSPLHFGNGTRLTVT.

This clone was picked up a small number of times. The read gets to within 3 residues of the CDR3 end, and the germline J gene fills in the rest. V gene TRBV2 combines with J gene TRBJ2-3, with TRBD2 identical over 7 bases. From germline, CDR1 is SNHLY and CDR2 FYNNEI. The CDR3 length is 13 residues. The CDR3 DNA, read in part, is TGTGCCAGCAGTGAAGAAGGGGAGGGGACG. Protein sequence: CASSEEGEGT. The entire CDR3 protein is CASSEEGEGTQYF.

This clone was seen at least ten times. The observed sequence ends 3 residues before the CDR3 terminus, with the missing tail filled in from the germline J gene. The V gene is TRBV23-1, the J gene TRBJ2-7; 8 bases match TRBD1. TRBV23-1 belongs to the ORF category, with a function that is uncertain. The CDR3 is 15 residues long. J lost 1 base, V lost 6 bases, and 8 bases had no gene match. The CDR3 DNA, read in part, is TGCGCCAGCAGCCCCAATCGGACAGGGTCCTACGAG. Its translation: CASSPNRTGSYE. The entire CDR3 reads CASSPNRTGSYEQYF.